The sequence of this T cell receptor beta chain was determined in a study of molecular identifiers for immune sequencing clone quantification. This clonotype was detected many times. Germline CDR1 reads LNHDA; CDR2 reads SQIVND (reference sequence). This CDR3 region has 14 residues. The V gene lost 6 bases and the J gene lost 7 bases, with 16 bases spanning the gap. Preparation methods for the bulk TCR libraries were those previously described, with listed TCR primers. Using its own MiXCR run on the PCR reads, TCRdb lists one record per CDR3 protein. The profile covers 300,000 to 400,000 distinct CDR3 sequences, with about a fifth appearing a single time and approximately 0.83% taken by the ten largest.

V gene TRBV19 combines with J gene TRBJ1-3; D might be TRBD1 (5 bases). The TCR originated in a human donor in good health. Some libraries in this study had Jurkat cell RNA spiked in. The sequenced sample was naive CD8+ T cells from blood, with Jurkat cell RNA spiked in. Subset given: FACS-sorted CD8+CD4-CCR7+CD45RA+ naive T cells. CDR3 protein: CASSPFEGSNTIYF. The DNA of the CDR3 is TGTGCCAGTAGCCCTTTCGAGGGGTCCAACACCATATATTTT.